Listed here are 3 T cell receptor beta chains from one sample, sequenced in a study of blood T cell repertoires in COVID-19. Measured with immunoSEQ multiplex PCR; TCRdb has only the in-frame clones, and not every one. The table shows 300,000 to 350,000 clones, with 90% occurring only once. The sample consisted of peripheral blood. The receptors here all came from a woman aged 40 to 55 with COVID-19, enrolled during active disease.

The chain is built from TRBV20-1 and TRBJ2-3; maybe TRBD1 (5 bases). V shed 3 bases and J shed 5 bases, with 15 bases lying between them. Germline V gives CDR1 DFQATT, CDR2 SNEGSKA (reference sequence). This CDR3 spans 14 amino acids. The DNA of the CDR3 is TGCAGTGCTAGTTTGTTCTCCGGACAAGATACGCAGTATTTT. This encodes CSASLFSGQDTQYF.

This clone came up once. The chain couples TRBV6-5 to TRBJ2-2; TRBD1 is a possible D gene (6 bases). Germline loops: CDR1 MNHEY, CDR2 SVGAGI. The CDR3 has 15 amino acids. The ends were cut back, 7 bases at V and 3 bases at J, with 15 bases in the middle. CDR3 DNA sequence: TGTGCCAGCACCCCGAAAGGGGGTCACACCGGGGAGCTGTTTTTT. It encodes CASTPKGGHTGELFF.

The CDR3 here is CASSETTSGRALPYNEQFF. The CDR3 nucleotides read TGTGCCAGCAGTGAAACGACTAGCGGGAGGGCCCTTCCCTACAATGAGCAGTTCTTC. The chain carries TRBV2 and TRBJ2-1, with 14 bases aligning to TRBD2. J lost 2 bases, V lost 2 bases, and 8 bases had no gene match. The CDR3 runs 19 residues. The germline CDR1 and CDR2 sequences are SNHLY and FYNNEI.